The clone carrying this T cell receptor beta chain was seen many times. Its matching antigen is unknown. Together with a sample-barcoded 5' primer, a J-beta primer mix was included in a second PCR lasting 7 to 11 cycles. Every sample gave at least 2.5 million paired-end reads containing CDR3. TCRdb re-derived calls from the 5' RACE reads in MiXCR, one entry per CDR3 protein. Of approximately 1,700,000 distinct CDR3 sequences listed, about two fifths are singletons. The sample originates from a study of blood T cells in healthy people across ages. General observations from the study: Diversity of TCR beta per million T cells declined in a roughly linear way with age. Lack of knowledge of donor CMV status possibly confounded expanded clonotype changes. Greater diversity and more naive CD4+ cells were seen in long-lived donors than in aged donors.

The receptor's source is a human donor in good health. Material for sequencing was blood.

The CDR3 coding sequence is TGTGCCAGCGGAATCCCGGAACTAGCGGGGGGGAGTAATGAGCAGTTCTTC. Encoded protein: CASGIPELAGGSNEQFF. The chain recombines TRBV28 with TRBJ2-1; TRBD2 matches at 13 bases. V was clipped by 8 bases and J by 7 bases; unmatched bases: 14. The length of the CDR3 is 17 residues. The germline CDR1 and CDR2 sequences are MDHEN and SYDVKM.